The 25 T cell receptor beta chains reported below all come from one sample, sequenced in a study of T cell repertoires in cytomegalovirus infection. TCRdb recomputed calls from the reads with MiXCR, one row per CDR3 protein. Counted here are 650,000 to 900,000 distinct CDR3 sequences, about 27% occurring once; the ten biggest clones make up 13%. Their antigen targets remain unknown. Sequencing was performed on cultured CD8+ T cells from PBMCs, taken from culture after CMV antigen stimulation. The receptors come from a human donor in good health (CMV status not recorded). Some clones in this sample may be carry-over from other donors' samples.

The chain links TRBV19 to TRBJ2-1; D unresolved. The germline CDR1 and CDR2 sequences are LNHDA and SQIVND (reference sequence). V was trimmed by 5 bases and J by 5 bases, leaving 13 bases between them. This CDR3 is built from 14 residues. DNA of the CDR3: TGTGCCAGTAGTTCCACGGACGTTAACAATGAGCAGTTCTTC. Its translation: CASSSTDVNNEQFF.

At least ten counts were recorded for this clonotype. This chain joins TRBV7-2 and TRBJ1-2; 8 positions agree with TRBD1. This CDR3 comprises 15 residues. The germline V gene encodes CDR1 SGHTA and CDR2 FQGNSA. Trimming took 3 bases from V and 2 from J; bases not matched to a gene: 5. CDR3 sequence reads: CASSFRQGKNYGYTF. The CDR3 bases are TGTGCCAGCAGCTTTCGACAGGGGAAAAACTATGGCTACACCTTC.

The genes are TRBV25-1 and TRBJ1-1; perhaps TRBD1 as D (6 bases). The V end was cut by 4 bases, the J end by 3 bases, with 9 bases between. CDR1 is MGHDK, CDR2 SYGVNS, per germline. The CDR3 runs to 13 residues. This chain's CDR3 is CASSATGYTEAFF. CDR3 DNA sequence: TGTGCCAGCAGTGCAACAGGGTACACTGAAGCTTTCTTT.

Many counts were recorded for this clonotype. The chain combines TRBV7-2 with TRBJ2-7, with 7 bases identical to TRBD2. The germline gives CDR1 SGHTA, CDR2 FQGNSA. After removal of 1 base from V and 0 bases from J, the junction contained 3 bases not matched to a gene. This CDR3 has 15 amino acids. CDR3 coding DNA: TGTGCCAGCAGCTTAGTTAGCGGGTCCTCCTACGAGCAGTACGTC. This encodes CASSLVSGSSYEQYV.

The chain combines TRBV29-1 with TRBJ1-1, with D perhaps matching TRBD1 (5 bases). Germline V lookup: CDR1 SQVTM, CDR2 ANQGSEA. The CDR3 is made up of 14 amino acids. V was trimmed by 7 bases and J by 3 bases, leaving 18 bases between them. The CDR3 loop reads CSGARGVRDTEAFF. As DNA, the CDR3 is TGCAGCGGCGCCCGGGGGGTGAGGGACACTGAAGCTTTCTTT.

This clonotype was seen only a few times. CDR3 in amino acids: CASRDVSRGTYNEQFF. The CDR3 DNA reads TGTGCCAGCAGGGACGTGAGTCGGGGTACCTACAATGAGCAGTTCTTC. The V and J genes are TRBV12-3 or TRBV12-4 and TRBJ2-1, with a tentative D call TRBD2 (5 bases). The CDR3 runs to 16 residues. V was cut by 6 bases and J by 2 bases, with 17 bases left in between.

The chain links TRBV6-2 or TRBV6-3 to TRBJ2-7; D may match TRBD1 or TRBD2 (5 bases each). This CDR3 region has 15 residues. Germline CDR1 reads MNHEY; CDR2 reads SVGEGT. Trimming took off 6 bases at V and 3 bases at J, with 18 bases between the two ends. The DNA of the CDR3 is TGTGCCAGCAGAGGTGGACGGGACCCTTACTACGAGCAGTACTTC. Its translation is CASRGGRDPYYEQYF.

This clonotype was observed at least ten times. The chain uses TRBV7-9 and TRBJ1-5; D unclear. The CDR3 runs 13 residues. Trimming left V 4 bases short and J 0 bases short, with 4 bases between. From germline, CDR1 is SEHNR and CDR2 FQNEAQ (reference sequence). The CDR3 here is CASSWDSNQPQHF. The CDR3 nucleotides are TGTGCCAGCAGCTGGGATAGCAATCAGCCCCAGCATTTT.

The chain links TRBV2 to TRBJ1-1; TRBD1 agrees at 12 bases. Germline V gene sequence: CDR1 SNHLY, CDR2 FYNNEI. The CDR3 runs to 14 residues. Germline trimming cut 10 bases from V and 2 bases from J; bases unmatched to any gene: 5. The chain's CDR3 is CAKPGQGANTEAFF. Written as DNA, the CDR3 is TGTGCCAAACCGGGACAGGGGGCCAACACTGAAGCTTTCTTT.

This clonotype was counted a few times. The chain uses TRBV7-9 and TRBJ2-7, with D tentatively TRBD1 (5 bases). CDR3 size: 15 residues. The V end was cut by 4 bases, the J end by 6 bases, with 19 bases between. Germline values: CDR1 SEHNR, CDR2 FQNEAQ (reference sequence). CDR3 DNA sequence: TGTGCCAGCAGCTCGCCCACAGACTGGGGCGTCGAGCAGTACTTC. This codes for CASSSPTDWGVEQYF. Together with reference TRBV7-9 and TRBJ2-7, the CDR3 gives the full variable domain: DTGVSQNPRHKITKRGQNVTFRCDPISEHNRLYWYRQTLGQGPEFLTYFQNEAQLEKSRLLSDRFSAERPKGSFSTLEIQRTEQGDSAMYLCASSSPTDWGVEQYFGPGTRLTVT.

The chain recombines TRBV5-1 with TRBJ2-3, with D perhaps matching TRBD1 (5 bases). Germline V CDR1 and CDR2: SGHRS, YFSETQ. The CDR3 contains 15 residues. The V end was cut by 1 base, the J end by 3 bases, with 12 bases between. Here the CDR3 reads CASSLITGETDTQYF. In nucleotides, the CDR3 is TGCGCCAGCAGCTTGATTACAGGAGAGACAGATACGCAGTATTTT.

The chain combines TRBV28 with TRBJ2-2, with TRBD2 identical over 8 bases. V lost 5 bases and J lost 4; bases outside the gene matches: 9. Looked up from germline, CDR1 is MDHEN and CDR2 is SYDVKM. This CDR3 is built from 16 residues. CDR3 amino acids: CASSPGGGHLTGELFF. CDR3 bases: TGTGCCAGCAGTCCGGGGGGGGGGCATCTCACCGGGGAGCTGTTTTTT.

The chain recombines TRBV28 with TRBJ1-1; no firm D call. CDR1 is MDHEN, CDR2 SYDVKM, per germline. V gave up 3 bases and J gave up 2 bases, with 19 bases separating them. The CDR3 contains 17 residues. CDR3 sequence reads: CASSFPGVGVSNTEAFF. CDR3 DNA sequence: TGTGCCAGCAGTTTCCCCGGGGTCGGGGTTAGCAACACTGAAGCTTTCTTT.

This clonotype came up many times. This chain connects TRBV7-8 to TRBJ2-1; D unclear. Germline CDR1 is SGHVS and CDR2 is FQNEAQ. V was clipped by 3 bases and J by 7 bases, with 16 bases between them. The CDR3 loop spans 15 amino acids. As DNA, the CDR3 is TGTGCCAGCAGCTTTCGACCCCAGATGGGGAATGAGCAGTTCTTC. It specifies CASSFRPQMGNEQFF.

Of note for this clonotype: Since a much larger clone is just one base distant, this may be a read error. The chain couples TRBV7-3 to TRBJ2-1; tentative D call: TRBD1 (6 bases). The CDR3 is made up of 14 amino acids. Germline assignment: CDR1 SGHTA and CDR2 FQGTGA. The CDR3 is CASSLIWTDNERFF. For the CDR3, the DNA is TGTGCCAGCAGCTTAATATGGACAGACAATGAGCGGTTCTTC.

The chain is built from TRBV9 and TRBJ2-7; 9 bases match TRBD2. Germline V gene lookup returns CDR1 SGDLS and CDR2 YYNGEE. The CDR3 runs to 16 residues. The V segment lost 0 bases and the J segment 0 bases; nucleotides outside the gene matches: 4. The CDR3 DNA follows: TGTGCCAGCAGCGTAGCTGGCGGGGGGGCCTCCTACGAGCAGTACTTC. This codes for CASSVAGGGASYEQYF.

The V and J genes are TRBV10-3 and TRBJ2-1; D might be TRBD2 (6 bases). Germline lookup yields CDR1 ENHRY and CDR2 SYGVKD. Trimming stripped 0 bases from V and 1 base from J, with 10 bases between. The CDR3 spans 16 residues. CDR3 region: CAISESGGPSYNEQFF. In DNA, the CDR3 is TGTGCCATCAGTGAGTCAGGAGGGCCGTCCTACAATGAGCAGTTCTTC.

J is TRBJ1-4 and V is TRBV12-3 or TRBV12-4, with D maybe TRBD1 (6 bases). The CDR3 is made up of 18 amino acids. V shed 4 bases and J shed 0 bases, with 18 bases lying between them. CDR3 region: CASSSLDSTVATNEKLFF. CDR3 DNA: TGTGCCAGCAGTTCATTGGACAGTACCGTCGCAACTAATGAAAAACTGTTTTTT.

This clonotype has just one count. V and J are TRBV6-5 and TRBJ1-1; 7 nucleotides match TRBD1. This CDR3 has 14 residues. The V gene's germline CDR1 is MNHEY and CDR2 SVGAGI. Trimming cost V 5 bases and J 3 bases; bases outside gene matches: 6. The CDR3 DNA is TGTGCCAGCAGTAAAGGGGGCGCGTACACTGAAGCTTTCTTT. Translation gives CASSKGGAYTEAFF.

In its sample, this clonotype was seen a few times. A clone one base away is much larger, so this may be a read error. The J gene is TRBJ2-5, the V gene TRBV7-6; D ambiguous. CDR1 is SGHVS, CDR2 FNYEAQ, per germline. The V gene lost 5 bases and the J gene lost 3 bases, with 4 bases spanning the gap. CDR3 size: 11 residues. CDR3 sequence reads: CASSDEETQYF. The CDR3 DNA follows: TGTGCCAGCAGCGACGAAGAGACCCAGTACTTC.

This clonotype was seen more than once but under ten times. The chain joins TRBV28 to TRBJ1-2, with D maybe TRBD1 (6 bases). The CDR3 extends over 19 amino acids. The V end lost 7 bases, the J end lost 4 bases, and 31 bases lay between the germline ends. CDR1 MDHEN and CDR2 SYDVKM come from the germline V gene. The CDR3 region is CASTTTGLSSPFSPYGYTF. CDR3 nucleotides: TGTGCCAGCACCACCACAGGGTTGTCATCCCCTTTTAGCCCCTATGGCTACACCTTC.

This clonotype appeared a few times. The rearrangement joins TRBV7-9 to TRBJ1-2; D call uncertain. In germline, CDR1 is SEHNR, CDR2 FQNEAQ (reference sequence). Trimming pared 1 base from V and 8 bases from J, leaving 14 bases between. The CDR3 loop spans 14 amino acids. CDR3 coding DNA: TGTGCCAGCAGCTTAGGGCAAACAGTGATGGGCTACACCTTC. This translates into CASSLGQTVMGYTF.

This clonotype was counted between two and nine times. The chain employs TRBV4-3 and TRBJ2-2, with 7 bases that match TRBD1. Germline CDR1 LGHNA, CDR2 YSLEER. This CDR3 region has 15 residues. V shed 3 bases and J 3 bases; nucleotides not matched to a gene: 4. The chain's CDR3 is CASSHAQGYTGELFF. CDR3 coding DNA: TGCGCCAGCAGCCATGCACAGGGGTACACCGGGGAGCTGTTTTTT.

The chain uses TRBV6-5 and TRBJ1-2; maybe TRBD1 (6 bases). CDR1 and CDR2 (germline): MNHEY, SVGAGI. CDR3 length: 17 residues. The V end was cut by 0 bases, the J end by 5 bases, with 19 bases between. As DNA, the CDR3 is TGTGCCAGCAGTTACTCTTCCGGGGGCGTAGGGGGTTATGGCTACACCTTC. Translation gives CASSYSSGGVGGYGYTF.

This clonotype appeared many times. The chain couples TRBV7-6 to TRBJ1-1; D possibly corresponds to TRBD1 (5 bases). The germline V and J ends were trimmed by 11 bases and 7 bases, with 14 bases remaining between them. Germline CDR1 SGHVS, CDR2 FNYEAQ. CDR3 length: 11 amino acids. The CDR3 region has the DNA TGTGCCTCCGGGCAGGGAGGTGAAGCTTTCTTT. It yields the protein CASGQGGEAFF.